Below, one TCR beta chain is given with its context. As yet, its antigen is unknown. Trimming shortened V by 0 bases and J by 6 bases, and 8 bases separated the two germline ends. Germline V gene lookup returns CDR1 KGHSH and CDR2 LQKENI. The CDR3 contains 13 residues. This record belongs to a study of shared clonotypes between healthy human individuals. Study summary: The study used three CD4 naive, three CD4 memory, two CD8 naive and one CD8 memory plate per donor. Whole-study results and caveats: Larger estimated richness was generally seen in naive subsets than in memory subsets.

It was across several immunoSEQ plates that each subset's genomic DNA was evenly split. Clones were read by immunoSEQ multiplex PCR, and TCRdb kept only the in-frame ones, dropping some. The data contain about 2.4 million clones, more than 85% of them seen just once; the ten biggest clones take up 0.35% to 0.45%. The authors divided CD4+ cells into CD45RA+ naive and CD45RA-negative memory subsets. This clonotype was sampled from a man aged 18 to 35 in good health. Some clones in this sample may be carry-over from other donors' samples. The chain joins TRBV18 to TRBJ1-2; D gene ambiguous. Specimen: naive CD4+ T cells from PBMCs. Subset reported: CD45RA+ positively selected. This CDR3 is CASSPPVQDGYTF. For the CDR3, the DNA is TGTGCCAGCTCACCACCCGTTCAGGATGGCTACACCTTC.